What follows is one T cell receptor (beta chain) and its context. As yet, its antigen is unknown. These data originate in a study of cytomegalovirus exposure and HLA in healthy donors. The PCR contained 60 Vbeta and 13 Jbeta primers. Profiled with immunoSEQ multiplex PCR; TCRdb holds only in-frame clones, not every one. The sample consists of 150,000 to 200,000 clones, 80% of them appearing once. Study-wide findings and caveats: Both high specificity and high sensitivity reportedly marked the classifier's diagnosis of cytomegalovirus status. In an earlier analysis, in roughly 600 donors, most V segments appeared productive either ~87% or ~30% of the time.

The V end was cut by 2 bases, the J end by 7 bases, with 14 bases between. From germline, CDR1 is KGHSH and CDR2 LQKENI. The CDR3 has 14 residues. This chain links TRBV18 with TRBJ1-1, with D perhaps matching TRBD1 (5 bases). The TCR sequence derives from a man aged 35 to 55 in good health and CMV-seronegative. Material for sequencing was PBMCs. The DNA for the CDR3 is TGTGCCAGCTCACCAGGTCAGGGCGGGGGTGAAGCTTTCTTT. Translation: CASSPGQGGGEAFF. The full variable domain, completed using reference TRBV18 and TRBJ1-1, is NAGVMQNPRHLVRRRGQEARLRCSPMKGHSHVYWYRQLPEEGLKFMVYLQKENIIDESGMPKERFSAEFPKEGPSILRIQQVVRGDSAAYFCASSPGQGGGEAFFGQGTRLTVV.